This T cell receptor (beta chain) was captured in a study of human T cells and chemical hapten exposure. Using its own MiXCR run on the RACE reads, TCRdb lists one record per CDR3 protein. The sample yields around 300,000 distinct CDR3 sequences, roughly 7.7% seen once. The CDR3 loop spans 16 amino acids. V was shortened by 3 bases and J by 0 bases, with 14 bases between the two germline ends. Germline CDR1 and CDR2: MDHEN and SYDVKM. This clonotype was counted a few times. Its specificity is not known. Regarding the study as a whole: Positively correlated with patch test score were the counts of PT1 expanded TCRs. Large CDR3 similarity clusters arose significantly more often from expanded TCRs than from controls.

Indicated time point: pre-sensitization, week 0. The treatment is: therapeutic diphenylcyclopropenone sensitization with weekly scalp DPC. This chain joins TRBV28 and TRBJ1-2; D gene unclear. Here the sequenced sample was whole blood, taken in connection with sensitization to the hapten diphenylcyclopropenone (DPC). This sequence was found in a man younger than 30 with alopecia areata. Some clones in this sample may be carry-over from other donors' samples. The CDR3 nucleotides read TGTGCCAGCAGTTTTATAAAGGGCCGAGCTAACTATGGCTACACCTTC. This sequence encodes CASSFIKGRANYGYTF.